A selection of T cell receptor beta chains follows, all from one sample in a study of T cells in Graves' hyperthyroidism and ophthalmopathy. TCRdb processed the multiplex PCR reads anew with MiXCR; each CDR3 protein has one entry. The sample lists roughly 500,000 distinct CDR3 sequences, about 45% seen once, with about two fifths in the top ten. The specimen sequenced was peripheral blood or thyroid tissue (not recorded which). The receptors shown here come from an adult woman with Graves' disease, either hyperthyroidism or ophthalmopathy (not recorded which). The CDR3 runs from the conserved cysteine through the conserved F or W. A D gene is named only where the DNA matches it firmly. Expanded clones get a size class; other rows say once, few or many, or leave the size out.

J: TRBJ1-1; D: -; size: -; V: TRBV29-1; DNA: TGCAGCTTCCCAGGACGGAAGAACACTGAAGCTTTCTTT; CDR3: CSFPGRKNTEAFF
J: TRBJ1-2; D: -; size: once; V: TRBV7-9; DNA: TGTGCCAGCAGCAGAGATAAGCCTGGCTACACCTTC; CDR3: CASSRDKPGYTF
J: TRBJ1-6; D: -; size: -; V: TRBV5-1; DNA: TGCGCCAGCAGCTCAGAATCCCTAGAAAGCGGCCTCCACTTT; CDR3: CASSSESLESGLHF
J: TRBJ1-1; D: TRBD1; size: once; V: TRBV20-1; DNA: TGCAGTGCCCCGGACAGGCAGGGAGGGGGCACTGAAGCTTTCTTT; CDR3: CSAPDRQGGGTEAFF
J: TRBJ2-2; D: TRBD2; size: many; V: TRBV11-2; DNA: TGTGCCAGCAGCTTAGGGGGTCTAGCGGGAGCCGCCGGGGAGCTGTTTTTT; CDR3: CASSLGGLAGAAGELFF
J: TRBJ1-1; D: -; size: many; V: TRBV3-1; DNA: TGTGCCAGCAGCCAAGTCGGCGGCACTGAAGCTTTCTTT; CDR3: CASSQVGGTEAFF
J: TRBJ1-5; D: -; size: -; V: TRBV7-9; DNA: TGTGCCATCAGTGAGGAAGGTAGCAATCAGCCCCAGCATTTT; CDR3: CAISEEGSNQPQHF
J: TRBJ2-5; D: -; size: -; V: TRBV24-1; DNA: TGTGCCACCAGTGATCCCATCAACTATGGCGGCCAAGAGACCCAGTACTTC; CDR3: CATSDPINYGGQETQYF
J: TRBJ2-7; D: -; size: few; V: TRBV11-2; DNA: TGTGCCAGCGGGGCGTTCCTCTACGAGCAGTACTTC; CDR3: CASGAFLYEQYF
J: TRBJ2-2; D: TRBD2; size: -; V: TRBV4-3; DNA: TGCGCCAGCAGCCCAGCCCCCATAGCGGGACCTACCGGGGAGCTGTTTTTT; CDR3: CASSPAPIAGPTGELFF
J: TRBJ1-6; D: -; size: many; V: TRBV4-3; DNA: TGCGCCAGCAGCCAAGAAACGCAGCATACCCCGCACTTT; CDR3: CASSQETQHTPHF
J: TRBJ2-5; D: -; size: many; V: TRBV5-5; DNA: TGTGCCAGCAGCTTGGAGGGGTATCGGGAGACCCAGTACTTC; CDR3: CASSLEGYRETQYF
J: TRBJ2-7; D: -; size: few; V: TRBV4-1; DNA: TGCGCCAGCAGCTCTCACCCAAAAGGGACTTATTACGAGCAGTACTTC; CDR3: CASSSHPKGTYYEQYF
J: TRBJ1-2; D: TRBD1; size: -; V: TRBV27; DNA: TGTGCCAGCAGTTTATGGGACAGGGGCTATGGCTACACCTTC; CDR3: CASSLWDRGYGYTF
J: TRBJ2-2; D: TRBD1; size: many; V: TRBV19; DNA: TGTGCCAGTAGTAAGGGACAGGCTAACACCGGGGAGCTGTTTTTT; CDR3: CASSKGQANTGELFF
J: TRBJ1-2; D: TRBD1; size: many; V: TRBV4-1; DNA: TGCGCCAGCAGCCCACCGACAGGGCAGAACTATGGCTACACCTTC; CDR3: CASSPPTGQNYGYTF
J: TRBJ1-2; D: -; size: -; V: TRBV29-1; DNA: TGCAGCGTTGATAACACCAGGACAGCGATCTATGGCTACACCTTC; CDR3: CSVDNTRTAIYGYTF
J: TRBJ1-2; D: -; size: -; V: TRBV7-6; DNA: TGTGCCAGCAGCCCCCGGCAGGCACTTAATGGCTACACCTTC; CDR3: CASSPRQALNGYTF
J: TRBJ1-4; D: -; size: -; V: TRBV28; DNA: TGTGCCAGCAGTTTCCACGGGGCTGCAACTAATGAAAAACTGTTTTTT; CDR3: CASSFHGAATNEKLFF
J: TRBJ2-1; D: -; size: -; V: TRBV2; DNA: TGTGCCAGCAGTGATTGGGGGGCCTCCTACAATGAGCAGTTCTTC; CDR3: CASSDWGASYNEQFF
J: TRBJ1-2; D: TRBD1; size: many; V: TRBV29-1; DNA: TGCAGCGTTGGGGGACAGGGGGCGGTGGAAGCTAACTATGGCTACACCTTC; CDR3: CSVGGQGAVEANYGYTF
J: TRBJ2-7; D: TRBD1; size: -; V: TRBV20-1; DNA: TGCAGTGCTAGGCCGGGACAGAACTACGAGCAGTACTTC; CDR3: CSARPGQNYEQYF
J: TRBJ2-5; D: TRBD2; size: many; V: TRBV29-1; DNA: TGCAGCGTTGAAGATCTGGGGGGAACTAGCGGGGTGAAGACCCAGTACTTC; CDR3: CSVEDLGGTSGVKTQYF
J: TRBJ1-2; D: -; size: -; V: TRBV4-3; DNA: TGCGCCAGCAGCCAAGAGGTGGGACTCTATGGCTACACCTTC; CDR3: CASSQEVGLYGYTF
J: TRBJ1-2; D: -; size: -; V: TRBV10-3; DNA: TGTGCCATCAGTGAATTCGGGGGACTCTATGGCTACACCTTC; CDR3: CAISEFGGLYGYTF
J: TRBJ2-7; D: -; size: -; V: TRBV9; DNA: TGTGCCAGCAGCGCCAAAGGGGACGGGACGCTCTACGAGCAGTACTTC; CDR3: CASSAKGDGTLYEQYF
J: TRBJ1-4; D: -; size: -; V: TRBV7-2; DNA: TGTGCCAGCAGCAAGGGGGTAACTAATGAAAAACTGTTTTTT; CDR3: CASSKGVTNEKLFF
J: TRBJ2-5; D: -; size: many; V: TRBV2; DNA: TGTGCCAGCAGTGCCGGACGTAATCCGCAAGAGACCCAGTACTTC; CDR3: CASSAGRNPQETQYF
J: TRBJ2-2; D: -; size: few; V: TRBV25-1; DNA: TGTGCCAGCAGTGAATCGGCTGTGAGCACCGGGGAGCTGTTTTTT; CDR3: CASSESAVSTGELFF
J: TRBJ2-7; D: -; size: -; V: TRBV7-2; DNA: TGTGCCAGCAGCAACCGGGACGGGCCGTACGAGCAGTACTTC; CDR3: CASSNRDGPYEQYF
J: TRBJ1-6; D: -; size: -; V: TRBV12-3/TRBV12-4; DNA: TGTGCCAGCAGTTTAGCAGGCTTACTCTCACCCCTCCACTTT; CDR3: CASSLAGLLSPLHF
J: TRBJ2-6; D: -; size: few; V: TRBV10-3; DNA: TGTGCCATCAGTGAGGGACGGACCCTCTCTGGGGCCAACGTCCTGACTTTC; CDR3: CAISEGRTLSGANVLTF
J: TRBJ1-2; D: -; size: -; V: TRBV29-1; DNA: TGCAGCGTTGAAACAGGGAGGGCTAACTATGGCTACACCTTC; CDR3: CSVETGRANYGYTF
J: TRBJ2-5; D: TRBD2; size: -; V: TRBV10-1; DNA: TGCGCCAGCAGCACAGCGGGGGCTAACGGAGAGACCCAGTACTTC; CDR3: CASSTAGANGETQYF
J: TRBJ2-6; D: -; size: few; V: TRBV7-9; DNA: TGTGCCAGCAGCCGACCCTTCTCTGGGGCCAACGTCCTGACTTTC; CDR3: CASSRPFSGANVLTF
J: TRBJ2-7; D: -; size: few; V: TRBV29-1; DNA: TGCAGCGTTGACAGTGACTCCTACGAGCAGTACTTC; CDR3: CSVDSDSYEQYF
J: TRBJ1-2; D: TRBD1; size: -; V: TRBV9; DNA: TGTGCCAGCAGCGTACGGGACAGGGCGGGTGGCTACACCTTC; CDR3: CASSVRDRAGGYTF
J: TRBJ2-7; D: -; size: few; V: TRBV2; DNA: TGTGCCAGCAGTGAAAACGGTTACGAGCAGTACTTC; CDR3: CASSENGYEQYF
J: TRBJ1-1; D: -; size: many; V: TRBV3-1; DNA: TGTGCCAGCAGCCAAGCACAGTTGAACACTGAAGCTTTCTTT; CDR3: CASSQAQLNTEAFF
J: TRBJ1-2; D: -; size: few; V: TRBV10-2; DNA: TGCGCCAGCAGCGGACTGACACAGACTGGGGGCTACACCTTC; CDR3: CASSGLTQTGGYTF
J: TRBJ1-4; D: -; size: once; V: TRBV7-2; DNA: TGTGCCAGCAGCTTAGATCTCACTGGGGCTTTGGACGAAAAACTGTTTTTT; CDR3: CASSLDLTGALDEKLFF